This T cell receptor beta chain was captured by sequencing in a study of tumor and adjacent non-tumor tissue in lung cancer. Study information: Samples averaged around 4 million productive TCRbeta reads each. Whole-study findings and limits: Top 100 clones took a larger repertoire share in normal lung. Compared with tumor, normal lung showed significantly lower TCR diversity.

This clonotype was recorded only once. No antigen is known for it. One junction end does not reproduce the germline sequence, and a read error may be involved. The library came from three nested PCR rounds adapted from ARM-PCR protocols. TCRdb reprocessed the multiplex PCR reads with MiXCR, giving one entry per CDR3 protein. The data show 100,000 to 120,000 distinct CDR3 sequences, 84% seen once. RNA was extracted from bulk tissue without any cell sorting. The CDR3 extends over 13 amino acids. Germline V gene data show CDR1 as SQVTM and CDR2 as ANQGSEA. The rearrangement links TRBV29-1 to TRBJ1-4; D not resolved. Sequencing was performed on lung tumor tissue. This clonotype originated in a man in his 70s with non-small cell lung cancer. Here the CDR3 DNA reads TGCGGCGTTGAATACGGGAGTAATGAAAAACTGTTTTTT. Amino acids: CGVEYGSNEKLFF. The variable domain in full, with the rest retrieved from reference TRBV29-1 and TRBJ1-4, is SAVISQKPSRDICQRGTSLTIQCQVDSQVTMMFWYRQQPGQSLTLIATANQGSEATYESGFVIDKFPISRPNLTFSTLTVSNMSPEDSSIYLCGVEYGSNEKLFFGSGTQLSVL.